This TCR beta chain stems from a study of T-cell reconstitution after alpha-beta-depleted transplantation in children. Findings of the study overall: The main origin of T-cell counts and diversity one year after transplant was newly produced T cells.

For TCRbeta, the library was prepared with unique molecular identifiers. TCRdb called the PCR reads again in MiXCR, with one record for every CDR3 protein. The table lists a few thousand distinct CDR3 sequences, approximately 25% of them singletons, with about a third in the top ten. V was shortened by 5 bases and J by 0 bases, with 6 bases between the two germline ends. This CDR3 comprises 14 residues. CDR1 SGDLS and CDR2 YYNGEE come from the germline V gene. This clonotype was recorded at least ten times. Antigen unknown. The TCR comes from a male patient between 2 and 10 years old who had a stem cell transplant for acute lymphoblastic leukemia, so the T cells may come from the graft donor. Here the sequenced sample was PBMCs, mostly from graft donor cells, taken 60 days after TCRalphabeta/CD19-depleted stem cell transplant. V is TRBV9 and J is TRBJ1-6; D unclear. CDR3 sequence: CASRGSSYNSPLHF. CDR3 DNA sequence: TGTGCCAGCAGGGGGAGCTCCTATAATTCACCCCTCCACTTT. Combining the CDR3 with reference TRBV9 and TRBJ1-6 gives the whole variable domain DSGVTQTPKHLITATGQRVTLRCSPRSGDLSVYWYQQSLDQGLQFLIQYYNGEERAKGNILERFSAQQFPDLHSELNLSSLELGDSALYFCASRGSSYNSPLHFGNGTRLTVT.